This T cell receptor beta chain comes out of a study of blood T cell repertoires in COVID-19. Study background: COVID-19 samples, acute and convalescent, were from the United States, Italy and Spain. PBMCs, B-cell-depleted T cells, or T cells were the source of the cDNA or gDNA that made up the material.

The germline CDR1 and CDR2 sequences are SNHLY and FYNNEI. The CDR3 is 14 residues long. V was pared by 0 bases and J by 3 bases, with 2 bases of the junction left unmatched. Original methodology: Reference gene primer amplification gave nucleated cell count estimates. Assay: immunoSEQ multiplex PCR; the TCRdb copy retains only in-frame clones and omits some. V, J and clone size are those of that table, while D and trimming were read from the DNA. The sample lists under 110,000 clones; 65% to 75% were seen once. This sequence originates from a human donor with acute or convalescent COVID-19. The donor label of this sample is uncertain. Sequenced sample: peripheral blood. The V call is TRBV2, the J call TRBJ2-7; TRBD1 agrees at 7 bases. Written as DNA, the CDR3 is TGTGCCAGCAGTGAAGCGAACAGGGGCTACGAGCAGTACTTC. It codes for CASSEANRGYEQYF.